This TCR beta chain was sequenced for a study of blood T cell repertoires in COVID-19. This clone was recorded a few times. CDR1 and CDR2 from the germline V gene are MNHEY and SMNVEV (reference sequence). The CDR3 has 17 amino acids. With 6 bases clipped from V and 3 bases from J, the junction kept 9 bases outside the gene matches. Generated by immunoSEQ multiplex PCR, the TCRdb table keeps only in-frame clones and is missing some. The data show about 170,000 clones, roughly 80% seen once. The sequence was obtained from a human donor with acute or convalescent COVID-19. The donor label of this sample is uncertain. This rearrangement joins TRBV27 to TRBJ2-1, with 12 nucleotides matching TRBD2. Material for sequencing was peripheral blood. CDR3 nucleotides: TGTGCCAGCAGGTCTAGCGGGAGGGCCCAGGTCTACAATGAGCAGTTCTTC. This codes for CASRSSGRAQVYNEQFF.